The sequence of this T cell receptor (beta chain) was determined in a study of blood T cell repertoires in COVID-19 (dated by TCRdb to 2019 to 2021). Regarding the complete study: Samples covering the acute and convalescent phases of COVID-19 were provided by collaborators in the United States, Italy and Spain. The material from the prospective study consisted of cDNA or gDNA derived from T cells, B-cell-depleted T cells, or PBMCs. Deeply sampled blood TCRbeta repertoires from subjects exposed to, actively infected with, or recovered from COVID-19 were included in the dataset. The repertoires were released in a freely available public database meant as a resource for research on the immune response to SARS-CoV-2. The samples were drawn from two sources: the first 160 participants of the ongoing ImmuneRACE study, and 1,254 subjects contributed by 6 global collaborators. Nearly every sample came with metadata listing a de-identified subject ID, COVID-19 status, age in years and sex. Where available, HLA class I and class II types were obtained from metadata supplied by the sample provider rather than from assay-based typing.

TCRbeta CDR3 regions were amplified from genomic DNA by means of the immunoSEQ Assay, a bias-controlled multiplex PCR. In the source study's methods: Within the assay, amplification of reference gene primers was used to estimate how many nucleated cells each sample contained. Sequence reads were collapsed and filtered to measure the absolute abundance of every unique TCRbeta CDR3 rearrangement. For each sample, productive Simpson clonality was calculated as the square root of Simpson's diversity index across productive rearrangements. As stored in TCRdb, this immuneACCESS dataset retains in-frame rearrangements with V and J assigned. A fraction of the clones does not appear; measured against another copy, unresolved V genes explain less than half of the discrepancy, and the remainder lacks a known reason. That table gives V, J and clone size, and the DNA gave D and trimming. In all, the sample holds about 210,000 clones, and 92% of those were seen once. The ten largest clones take up around 1.2% of the sample.

About this clone: This receptor's antigen is unknown. Within one base of it there is no much larger clone, and no base qualities were kept.

Whole blood was collected in K2EDTA tubes by collaborating institutions according to the institutions' own protocols. For TCRbeta analysis, collaborators shipped samples in one of three forms: frozen whole blood, isolated PBMCs, or DNA extracted from either of those sample types. V is pruned by 6 bases and J by 2 bases, leaving 8 bases of the junction without a gene match. Via the germline V gene (reference sequence), CDR1 is MNHEY and CDR2 SMNVEV. From cysteine to phenylalanine, the CDR3 is 15 amino acids long. The sequence is cut down to CDR3 DNA, 45 bases in frame from base 1. Here is what the overall study found, with its caveats: The quantity of clinical and demographic metadata differed by source and by participant and was supplied without curation.

The TCR was taken from a man aged 25 to 45 with acute or convalescent COVID-19. What was sequenced was peripheral blood. In this chain, TRBV27 is recombined with TRBJ2-7; 9 central bases correspond to TRBD1. The nucleotides read TGTGCCAGCAGGCAACCGGGACAGGGCACCTACGAGCAGTACTTC. Its protein product is CASRQPGQGTYEQYF.